Listed here is a single TCR beta chain. No cognate antigen has been identified for it. No much larger clonotype is one base removed from it; base qualities were not supplied. Participants in the prospective study were enrolled through a virtual design, were aged about 18 to 89 years, and lived in 24 United States geographic areas. In the prospective study, participants were assigned to cohorts based on the clinical history participants reported in a screening survey and a study questionnaire. Recovered participants in ImmuneRACE Cohort 3 were defined by two consecutive negative NP/OP PCR tests, clearance by a healthcare professional, or resolution of symptoms. Mobile phlebotomists in the prospective study collected whole blood, serum and a nasopharyngeal or oropharyngeal swab from every participant. Prospective study participants could optionally give additional blood draws and questionnaires over a roughly two-month period. Blood samples from the prospective study were shipped frozen or at room temperature prior to DNA extraction.

TCRbeta CDR3 regions were amplified from genomic DNA using the immunoSEQ Assay, a bias-controlled multiplex PCR. Concerning the study's data processing: Nucleated cell counts per sample were estimated from amplification of reference gene primers within the assay. Sequence reads were collapsed and filtered to measure the absolute abundance of every unique TCRbeta CDR3 rearrangement. Productive Simpson clonality was computed per sample as the square root of Simpson's diversity index over productive rearrangements. Imported from immuneACCESS, the table was reduced by TCRdb to in-frame sequences with V and J called. These copies leave out some clones; in studies compared against another copy, an unresolved V gene accounts for under half, and the cause of the remainder is not known. Clonal size and the V and J genes are those of that table, whereas D and trimming came from the DNA. Across this sample there are roughly 340,000 clones, with more than 80% seen only once. 0.9% to 1.1% of the sample goes to the ten largest clones.

The data were obtained in a study of blood T cell repertoires in COVID-19 (TCRdb year 2020). For the study in its entirety: The collaborator samples originated in the United States, Italy and Spain and spanned the acute and convalescent phases of COVID-19. Subjects who had been exposed to COVID-19, were actively infected with it, or had recovered from it provided the deeply sampled blood TCRbeta repertoires that made up the dataset. A de-identified subject ID, COVID-19 status, age in years and sex were almost always included in the sample metadata. HLA class I and class II types, where available, came from metadata supplied by the sample provider rather than from assay-based typing. The samples were drawn from two sources: the first 160 participants of the ongoing ImmuneRACE study, and over 1,000 subjects contributed by 6 global collaborators. The prospective study material was composed of cDNA or gDNA derived from T cells, B-cell-depleted T cells, or PBMCs. A freely available public database, intended as a resource for researchers studying the immune response to SARS-CoV-2, is where the repertoires were released.

Beyond this particular receptor, the publication reports: The amount of clinical and demographic metadata varied by source and participant and was provided uncurated.

Clipping removes 3 bases from V and 6 bases from J, with 3 as the unmatched junction base count. CDR1 and CDR2 (LNHDA, SQIVND) derive from the germline V gene (reference sequence). The CDR3 goes from the cysteine to the phenylalanine over 14 residues. The sequence is cut down to CDR3 DNA, 42 bases in frame from base 1. Sequenced material: PBMCs or T cells enriched from blood (not recorded which). Recombination linked TRBV19 to TRBJ1-2; 11 bases in the junction line up with TRBD1. The source is a man aged 18-30 years who had recovered from COVID-19. The DNA sequence is as follows: TGTGCCAGTAGTATGGACAGGGGGCAGGATGGCTACACCTTC. Protein translation: CASSMDRGQDGYTF.